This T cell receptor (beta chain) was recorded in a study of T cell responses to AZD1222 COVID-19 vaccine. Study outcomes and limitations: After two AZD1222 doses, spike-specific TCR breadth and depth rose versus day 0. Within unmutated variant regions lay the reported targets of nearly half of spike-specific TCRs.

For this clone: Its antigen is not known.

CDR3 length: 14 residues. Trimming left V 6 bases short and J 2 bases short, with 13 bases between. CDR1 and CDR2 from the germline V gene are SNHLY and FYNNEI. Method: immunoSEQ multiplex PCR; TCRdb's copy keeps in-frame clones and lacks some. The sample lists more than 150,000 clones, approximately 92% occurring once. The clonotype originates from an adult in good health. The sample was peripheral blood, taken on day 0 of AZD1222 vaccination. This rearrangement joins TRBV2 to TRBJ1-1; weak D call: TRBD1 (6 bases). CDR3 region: CASRETGGNTEAFF. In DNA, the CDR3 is TGTGCCAGCAGGGAGACAGGTGGAAACACTGAAGCTTTCTTT.